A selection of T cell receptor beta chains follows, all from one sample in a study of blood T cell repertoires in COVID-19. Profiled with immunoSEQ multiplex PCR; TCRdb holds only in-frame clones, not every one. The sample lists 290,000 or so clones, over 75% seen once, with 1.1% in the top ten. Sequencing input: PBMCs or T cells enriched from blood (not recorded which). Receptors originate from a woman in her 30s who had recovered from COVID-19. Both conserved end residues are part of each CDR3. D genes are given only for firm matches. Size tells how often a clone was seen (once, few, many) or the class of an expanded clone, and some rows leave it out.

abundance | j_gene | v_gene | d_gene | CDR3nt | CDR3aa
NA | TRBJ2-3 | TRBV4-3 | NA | TGCGCCAGCCGCCCCCGGGCAGGGATCGTAGATACGCAGTATTTT | CASRPRAGIVDTQYF
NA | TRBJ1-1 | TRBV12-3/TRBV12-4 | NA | TGTGCCAGCAGTTTTGGGGCGAACACTGAAGCTTTCTTT | CASSFGANTEAFF
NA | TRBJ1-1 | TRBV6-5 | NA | TGTGCCAGCACCAACACAGGGAACACTGAAGCTTTCTTT | CASTNTGNTEAFF
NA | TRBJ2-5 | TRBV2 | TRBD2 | TGTGCCACCGGACTAGCGGGAGGACAAGAGACCCAGTACTTC | CATGLAGGQETQYF
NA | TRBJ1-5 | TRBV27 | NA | TGTGCCAGCAGTTTAAAGCGAGACCAGCCCCAGCATTTT | CASSLKRDQPQHF
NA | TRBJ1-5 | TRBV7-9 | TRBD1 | TGTGCCAGCAGCCCAGACAGGGGAGATCAGCCCCAGCATTTT | CASSPDRGDQPQHF
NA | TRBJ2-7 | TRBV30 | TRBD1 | TGTGCCTGGAGTAAAGGGGGCACCTACGAGCAGTACTTC | CAWSKGGTYEQYF
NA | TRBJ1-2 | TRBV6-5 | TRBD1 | TGTGCCAGCAGCCCCGACAGGGTAGGCTACACCTTC | CASSPDRVGYTF
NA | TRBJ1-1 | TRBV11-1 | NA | TGTGCCAGCAGCGCAGGGTCCCTACTTGAAGCTTTCTTT | CASSAGSLLEAFF
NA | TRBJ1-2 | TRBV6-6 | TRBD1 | TGTGCCAGCAGCCCCGCAGGGGGGTATGATGGCTACACCTTC | CASSPAGGYDGYTF
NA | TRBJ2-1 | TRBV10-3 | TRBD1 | TGTGCCATCAGGGGACAGGGGGCTGGGGAGCAGTTCTTC | CAIRGQGAGEQFF
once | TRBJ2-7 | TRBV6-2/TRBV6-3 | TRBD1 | TGTGCCAGCAGTTACCCATCAAGGACAGGGACTGCTTACGAGCAGTACTTC | CASSYPSRTGTAYEQYF
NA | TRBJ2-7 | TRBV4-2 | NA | TGTGCCAGCAGCCAAAGTCTAGCGCCCTACGAGCAGTACTTC | CASSQSLAPYEQYF
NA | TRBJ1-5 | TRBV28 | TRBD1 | TGTGCCAGCAGTTTCACAGGGGCCTCAAATGGGCCCCAGCATTTT | CASSFTGASNGPQHF
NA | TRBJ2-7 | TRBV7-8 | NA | TGTGCCAGCAGCTCGCGACAACCCTACGAGCAGTACTTC | CASSSRQPYEQYF
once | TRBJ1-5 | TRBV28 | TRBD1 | TGTGCCAGCAGTTTACATACAGGGGGTGGGAATCAGCCCCAGCATTTT | CASSLHTGGGNQPQHF
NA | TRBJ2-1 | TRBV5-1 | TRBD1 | TGCGCCAGCAGCGTGGACAGGGGAAGGAGTAATGAGCAGTTCTTC | CASSVDRGRSNEQFF
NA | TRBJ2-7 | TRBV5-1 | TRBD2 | TGCGCCAGCAGCCGATATGGGACTAGCGGAGCAGGCTACGAGCAGTACTTC | CASSRYGTSGAGYEQYF
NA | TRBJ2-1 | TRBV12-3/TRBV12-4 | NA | TGTGCCAGCAGTTTAGGCGGTTACAATGAGCAGTTCTTC | CASSLGGYNEQFF
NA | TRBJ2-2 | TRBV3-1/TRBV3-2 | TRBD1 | TGTGCCAGCAGCCAAAGAGTCCCCGGGACAGGTTCATTTGGGGAGCTGTTTTTT | CASSQRVPGTGSFGELFF
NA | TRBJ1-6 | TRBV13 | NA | TGTGCCAGCAGACAACTACAGGGTTTACATAATTCACCCCTCCACTTT | CASRQLQGLHNSPLHF
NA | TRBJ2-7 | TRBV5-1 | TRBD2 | TGCGCCAGCAGCCCCCAAGCGGGAGGCTCCTACGAGCAGTACTTC | CASSPQAGGSYEQYF
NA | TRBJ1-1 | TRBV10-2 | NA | TGCGCCAGCAGTGAGGTCGGTAAGGAGACTGAAGCTTTCTTT | CASSEVGKETEAFF
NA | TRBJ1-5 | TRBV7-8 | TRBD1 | TGTGCCAGCAGGAGAGGACAGGGGGCCCGTCAGCCCCAGCATTTT | CASRRGQGARQPQHF
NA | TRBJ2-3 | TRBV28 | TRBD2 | TGTGCCAGCAGGATCCGGGACGGAAAACTAGCGGGAGGGAGCACAGATACGCAGTATTTT | CASRIRDGKLAGGSTDTQYF
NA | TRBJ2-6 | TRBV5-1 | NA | TGCGCCAGCAGCTTGGAACAGCCCACGAACGTCCTGACTTTC | CASSLEQPTNVLTF
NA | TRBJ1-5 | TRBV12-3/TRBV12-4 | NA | TGTGCCAGCACCTCCGGGGGTATCCAGCCCCAGCATTTT | CASTSGGIQPQHF
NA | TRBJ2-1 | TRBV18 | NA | TGTGCCAGCTCACCACCGGTTGTTAGCGGCTTTTACAATGAGCAGTTCTTC | CASSPPVVSGFYNEQFF
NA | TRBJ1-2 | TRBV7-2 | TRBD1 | TGTGCCAGCAGCTACGGACAGGGGTGGGGCTACACCTTC | CASSYGQGWGYTF
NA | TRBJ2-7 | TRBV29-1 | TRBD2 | TGCAGCGTTGAAGGTTCAGGACTAGGCTACGAGCAGTACTTC | CSVEGSGLGYEQYF
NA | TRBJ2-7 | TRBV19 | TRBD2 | TGTGCCAGTAGTAGTTTGGCAGCGGGGACCTACGAGCAGTACTTC | CASSSLAAGTYEQYF
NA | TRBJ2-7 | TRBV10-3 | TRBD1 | TGTGCCATCAGACTCCGGGACAGCGAGCAGTACTTC | CAIRLRDSEQYF
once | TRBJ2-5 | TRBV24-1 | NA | TGTGCCACCTCCTTTGGGGCGGGAACGAAAGAGACCCAGTACTTC | CATSFGAGTKETQYF